By share, the clone carrying this T cell receptor (beta chain) counts as medium-sized. Its antigen is unknown. Time point specified: cycle 4 day 1 (C4D1), after six to seven weeks of nivolumab. Every patient was affected by relapse after autologous stem cell transplantation, while exposure to brentuximab vedotin was not uniform. These data belong to a study of PD-1 blockade in classical Hodgkin lymphoma. CDR1 is SNHLY, CDR2 FYNNEI, per germline. V was pared by 3 bases and J by 5 bases, with 6 bases of the junction left unmatched. This CDR3 is built from 14 residues. General study points: At baseline, newly diagnosed patients reportedly showed less TCR diversity than healthy donors. TCR diversity rose significantly by C4D1 in CD4+ but not CD8+ cells. Nivolumab initiated under 1 year post-ASCT led to patient exclusion.

Libraries were prepared by immunoSEQ multiplex PCR; TCRdb keeps only in-frame clonotypes and omits some of them. The top ten hold 25% to 30% of the sample, which has over 20,000 clones, less than 75% seen once. This chain uses TRBV2 with TRBJ1-1, with TRBD1 identical over 7 bases. The sequences come from peripheral blood mononuclear cells (PBMCs), collected before the fourth cycle of nivolumab. The receptor was derived from a human donor with classical Hodgkin lymphoma. The CDR3: CASSEEGAGTEAFF. The CDR3, as DNA: TGTGCCAGCAGTGAGGAGGGGGCGGGTACTGAAGCTTTCTTT.